The rows below give T cell receptor beta chains drawn from one sample of a study of cytomegalovirus exposure and HLA in healthy donors. TCRdb's copy holds only in-frame clones and misses some; the assay was immunoSEQ multiplex PCR. Of 100,000 to 150,000 clones listed, about 80% are singletons. The sample comprised PBMCs. All receptors come from a woman between 45 and 65 years old in good health and CMV-seropositive. The CDR3 runs from the conserved cysteine through the conserved F or W. The order of the fields is clone size, J gene, V gene, D gene, CDR3 protein, CDR3 DNA. A D gene is named only where the DNA matches it firmly. Only some rows state a clone size, as once, few, many or a class for expanded clones.

abundance: NA
j_gene: TRBJ2-7
v_gene: TRBV11-3
d_gene: NA
CDR3aa: CASSLDTYEQYF
CDR3nt: TGTGCCAGCAGCTTAGACACCTACGAGCAGTACTTC

abundance: NA
j_gene: TRBJ1-6
v_gene: TRBV6-6
d_gene: NA
CDR3aa: CASSPLALDMTPLHF
CDR3nt: TGTGCCAGCAGCCCCTTGGCCCTCGATATGACACCCCTCCACTTT

abundance: NA
j_gene: TRBJ2-1
v_gene: TRBV29-1
d_gene: NA
CDR3aa: CSVAAGSSYNEQFF
CDR3nt: TGCAGCGTTGCGGCTGGGAGCTCCTACAATGAGCAGTTCTTC

abundance: NA
j_gene: TRBJ2-3
v_gene: TRBV11-2
d_gene: TRBD2
CDR3aa: CASSLSHSGGTDTQYF
CDR3nt: TGTGCCAGCAGCTTATCGCATAGCGGGGGTACAGATACGCAGTATTTT

abundance: NA
j_gene: TRBJ1-3
v_gene: TRBV5-1
d_gene: NA
CDR3aa: CASSGEGFGNTIYF
CDR3nt: TGCGCCAGCAGTGGGGAGGGATTCGGAAACACCATATATTTT

abundance: NA
j_gene: TRBJ1-5
v_gene: TRBV2
d_gene: NA
CDR3aa: CASSEGGNQPQHF
CDR3nt: TGTGCCAGCAGTGAGGGGGGAAATCAGCCCCAGCATTTT

abundance: NA
j_gene: TRBJ2-5
v_gene: TRBV20-1
d_gene: NA
CDR3aa: CSAQKVGPQYF
CDR3nt: TGCAGTGCCCAGAAGGTGGGGCCCCAGTACTTC

abundance: many
j_gene: TRBJ2-7
v_gene: TRBV6-6
d_gene: TRBD2
CDR3aa: CASSRPSGGADEQYF
CDR3nt: TGTGCCAGCAGTCGCCCTAGCGGGGGGGCCGACGAGCAGTACTTC

abundance: NA
j_gene: TRBJ1-4
v_gene: TRBV7-9
d_gene: TRBD1
CDR3aa: CASSAGTGATNEKLFF
CDR3nt: TGTGCCAGCAGCGCCGGGACAGGGGCAACTAATGAAAAACTGTTTTTT

abundance: NA
j_gene: TRBJ2-7
v_gene: TRBV7-9
d_gene: NA
CDR3aa: CASSPGSITSSYEQYF
CDR3nt: TGTGCCAGCAGCCCAGGGTCAATTACGAGCTCCTACGAGCAGTACTTC

abundance: NA
j_gene: TRBJ2-6
v_gene: TRBV10-3
d_gene: NA
CDR3aa: CATKDSPSGANVLTF
CDR3nt: TGTGCCACCAAGGACAGCCCCTCTGGGGCCAACGTCCTGACTTTC

abundance: NA
j_gene: TRBJ1-6
v_gene: TRBV7-9
d_gene: TRBD1
CDR3aa: CASSLDAGGNSPLHF
CDR3nt: TGTGCCAGCAGCTTAGACGCAGGGGGGAATTCACCCCTCCACTTT

abundance: NA
j_gene: TRBJ1-1
v_gene: TRBV20-1
d_gene: NA
CDR3aa: CSASRGRAFF
CDR3nt: TGCAGTGCTAGTAGGGGGAGAGCTTTCTTT

abundance: NA
j_gene: TRBJ2-7
v_gene: TRBV19
d_gene: TRBD1
CDR3aa: CASSIGTGGYEQYF
CDR3nt: TGTGCCAGTAGTATTGGGACAGGGGGTTACGAGCAGTACTTC

abundance: NA
j_gene: TRBJ1-2
v_gene: TRBV15
d_gene: NA
CDR3aa: CATSRDSEGYGYTF
CDR3nt: TGTGCCACCAGCAGAGACTCGGAGGGCTATGGCTACACCTTC

abundance: NA
j_gene: TRBJ1-2
v_gene: TRBV11-3
d_gene: TRBD1
CDR3aa: CASRQGAEGYGYTF
CDR3nt: TGTGCCAGCAGACAGGGGGCCGAGGGCTATGGCTACACCTTC

abundance: few
j_gene: TRBJ1-1
v_gene: TRBV20-1
d_gene: NA
CDR3aa: CSATGGAEAFF
CDR3nt: TGCAGTGCTACCGGGGGGGCTGAAGCTTTCTTT

abundance: NA
j_gene: TRBJ1-2
v_gene: TRBV4-1
d_gene: TRBD1
CDR3aa: CASSPGGGGNNYGYTF
CDR3nt: TGCGCCAGCAGCCCAGGGGGTGGGGGAAATAACTATGGCTACACCTTC

abundance: NA
j_gene: TRBJ1-1
v_gene: TRBV6-5
d_gene: NA
CDR3aa: CATSPRYSEAFF
CDR3nt: TGTGCCACCTCGCCCCGTTACTCTGAAGCTTTCTTT

abundance: NA
j_gene: TRBJ2-7
v_gene: TRBV4-3
d_gene: TRBD1
CDR3aa: CASSQGPGQGYEQYF
CDR3nt: TGCGCCAGCAGCCAAGGACCGGGACAGGGGTACGAGCAGTACTTC

abundance: NA
j_gene: TRBJ1-1
v_gene: TRBV12-5
d_gene: NA
CDR3aa: CASGFPGRDGAFF
CDR3nt: TGTGCTAGTGGTTTCCCTGGGCGGGACGGAGCTTTCTTT

abundance: NA
j_gene: TRBJ2-3
v_gene: TRBV6-9
d_gene: NA
CDR3aa: CATTGPQGDTQYF
CDR3nt: TGTGCCACCACGGGTCCCCAGGGAGATACGCAGTATTTT

abundance: NA
j_gene: TRBJ2-1
v_gene: TRBV6-6
d_gene: TRBD1
CDR3aa: CASRGTGRSEQFF
CDR3nt: TGTGCCAGCAGGGGGACAGGGAGGTCTGAGCAGTTCTTC

abundance: NA
j_gene: TRBJ2-7
v_gene: TRBV2
d_gene: TRBD2
CDR3aa: CASTLSGRTYEQYF
CDR3nt: TGTGCCAGCACCTTAAGCGGGAGGACATACGAGCAGTACTTC

abundance: NA
j_gene: TRBJ2-7
v_gene: TRBV29-1
d_gene: NA
CDR3aa: CSVVSGDWDEQYF
CDR3nt: TGCAGCGTTGTGTCAGGGGATTGGGACGAGCAGTACTTC

abundance: NA
j_gene: TRBJ2-1
v_gene: TRBV19
d_gene: NA
CDR3aa: CASSTGRVNEQFF
CDR3nt: TGTGCCAGTAGTACTGGCAGGGTCAATGAGCAGTTCTTC

abundance: NA
j_gene: TRBJ2-7
v_gene: TRBV6-5
d_gene: NA
CDR3aa: CASRMDRYSSYEQYF
CDR3nt: TGTGCCAGCAGGATGGACAGATATAGTTCCTACGAGCAGTACTTC

abundance: NA
j_gene: TRBJ2-7
v_gene: TRBV5-5
d_gene: TRBD2
CDR3aa: CASSTGLADYEQYF
CDR3nt: TGTGCCAGCAGCACGGGACTAGCGGATTACGAGCAGTACTTC

abundance: NA
j_gene: TRBJ2-3
v_gene: TRBV5-1
d_gene: TRBD2
CDR3aa: CASSSTLLAGPDTQYF
CDR3nt: TGCGCCAGCAGCTCTACCCTACTAGCGGGACCAGATACGCAGTATTTT

abundance: NA
j_gene: TRBJ2-7
v_gene: TRBV2
d_gene: TRBD2
CDR3aa: CASSGLAGAYEQYF
CDR3nt: TGTGCCAGCAGTGGACTAGCGGGGGCCTACGAGCAGTACTTC

abundance: NA
j_gene: TRBJ2-5
v_gene: TRBV11-2
d_gene: NA
CDR3aa: CASSSQETQYF
CDR3nt: TGTGCCAGCAGCTCTCAAGAGACCCAGTACTTC

abundance: NA
j_gene: TRBJ2-3
v_gene: TRBV6-5
d_gene: NA
CDR3aa: CASSSGLDGITQYF
CDR3nt: TGTGCCAGCAGTTCGGGACTCGATGGCATAACGCAGTATTTT

abundance: NA
j_gene: TRBJ1-2
v_gene: TRBV5-4
d_gene: TRBD1
CDR3aa: CASSLAGTGVYGYTF
CDR3nt: TGTGCCAGCAGCTTGGCCGGGACAGGGGTCTATGGCTACACCTTC

abundance: NA
j_gene: TRBJ2-7
v_gene: TRBV7-9
d_gene: TRBD1
CDR3aa: CASSPGQILAYEQYF
CDR3nt: TGTGCCAGCAGCCCGGGACAGATCCTAGCCTACGAGCAGTACTTC

abundance: NA
j_gene: TRBJ2-7
v_gene: TRBV28
d_gene: TRBD1
CDR3aa: CASSPQDRGPYEQYF
CDR3nt: TGTGCCAGCAGTCCCCAGGACAGGGGGCCCTACGAGCAGTACTTC

abundance: once
j_gene: TRBJ2-1
v_gene: TRBV5-1
d_gene: TRBD1
CDR3aa: CASSTGQGISYNEQFF
CDR3nt: TGCGCCAGCAGCACCGGACAGGGCATCTCCTACAATGAGCAGTTCTTC

abundance: NA
j_gene: TRBJ1-2
v_gene: TRBV19
d_gene: NA
CDR3aa: CASHSKGQPTNYGYTF
CDR3nt: TGTGCCAGCCACAGTAAAGGACAGCCTACTAACTATGGCTACACCTTC

abundance: once
j_gene: TRBJ1-5
v_gene: TRBV4-1
d_gene: NA
CDR3aa: CASSPYWGGAASGNQPQHF
CDR3nt: TGCGCCAGCAGCCCGTACTGGGGCGGGGCTGCTAGTGGCAATCAGCCCCAGCATTTT

abundance: NA
j_gene: TRBJ1-1
v_gene: TRBV2
d_gene: NA
CDR3aa: CATEEQGVRTEAFF
CDR3nt: TGTGCCACCGAGGAACAGGGCGTCCGTACTGAAGCTTTCTTT

abundance: NA
j_gene: TRBJ1-2
v_gene: TRBV5-1
d_gene: NA
CDR3aa: CASSLGQTSNYGYTF
CDR3nt: TGCGCCAGCAGCTTGGGACAGACCTCTAACTATGGCTACACCTTC

abundance: NA
j_gene: TRBJ2-7
v_gene: TRBV7-2
d_gene: NA
CDR3aa: CASSSSGGDPEQYF
CDR3nt: TGTGCCAGCAGCTCCTCAGGAGGGGACCCCGAGCAGTACTTC